The next 30 T cell receptor beta chains were all read from a single sample in a study of tumor-infiltrating lymphocytes in primary liver carcinoma. Constant-region priming of roughly 490 ng total RNA yielded TCR beta cDNA. ARM-PCR, slightly modified, supplied the TCR beta libraries through three nested multiplex PCR rounds. Researchers ran the first two PCR rounds for approximately 10 cycles each with TRBV1-TRBV30 forward primers and a C-beta reverse primer. TCRdb re-derived calls from the multiplex PCR reads in MiXCR, one entry per CDR3 protein. The repertoire holds about 99,000 distinct CDR3 sequences, with around three quarters as singletons. Co-extracted RNA and DNA came from about 19-30 mg of unsorted bulk tissue. Sequencing was done on a sample of liver tumor tissue from sampling region 5. Subset defined: tumor region T5, tumor centre. The receptors originated from a woman aged 60 to 75 with primary liver carcinoma and hepatitis B virus infection.

The chain has TRBV2 and TRBJ2-1, with 10 nucleotides matching TRBD1. The germline CDR1 and CDR2 sequences are SNHLY and FYNNEI. This CDR3 region has 11 residues. V was pared by 8 bases and J by 15 bases, with 7 bases of the junction left unmatched. The CDR3 spells CASSDRGLGFF. DNA for the CDR3: TGTGCCAGCTCAGACAGGGGGCTTGGGTTCTTC.

As for this clonotype: This likely comes from a read error, as the CDR3 has no conserved phenylalanine or tryptophan at its end. The CDR3 protein is CASGRGTTTGYTL. DNA of the CDR3: TGCGCCAGCGGCAGAGGAACTACCACTGGCTACACCCTC. The chain links TRBV6-2 or TRBV6-3 to TRBJ1-2; no clear D gene. Germline values: CDR1 MNHEY, CDR2 SVGEGT. There are 13 residues in the CDR3.

This clonotype was observed many times. Written as DNA, the CDR3 is TGTGCCAGCACCCCTGGAGGGGGGATGAACACTGAAGCTTTCTTT. It codes for CASTPGGGMNTEAFF. This sequence joins TRBV28 and TRBJ1-1; D perhaps matches TRBD1 (6 bases). The CDR3 is 15 amino acids. Germline V gene lookup returns CDR1 MDHEN and CDR2 SYDVKM. Trimming removed 7 bases from V and 0 bases from J, with 15 bases in between.

Remarks on this clonotype: A single base separates this from a much larger clone, so it may be a read error. This chain uses TRBV5-1 with TRBJ2-2; TRBD1 might be the D (6 bases). The germline CDR1 and CDR2 sequences are SGHRS and YFSETQ. The CDR3 consists of 17 residues. V lost 4 bases and J lost 2, with 18 bases in between. As DNA, the CDR3 is TGCGCCAGCAGCACAGGCGGGTGCAGGGGAAACACCGGGGAGCTGTTTTTT. Translated: CASSTGGCRGNTGELFF.

For this clonotype: A read error may be the cause here, since a much bigger clone is one base away. This chain links TRBV5-1 with TRBJ2-7, with 7 positions matching TRBD2. From germline, CDR1 is SGHRS and CDR2 YFSETQ. The CDR3 totals 14 residues. The CDR3 coding sequence is TGCGCCGGCAGCCTACTAGCGACATCCTACGAGCAGTACTTC. It encodes CAGSLLATSYEQYF. Complete variable domain (other parts from reference TRBV5-1 and TRBJ2-7): KAGVTQTPRYLIKTRGQQVTLSCSPISGHRSVSWYQQTPGQGLQFLFEYFSETQRNKGNFPGRFSGRQFSNSRSEMNVSTLELGDSALYLCAGSLLATSYEQYFGPGTRLTVT.

This clonotype was seen once. A clone one base away is much larger, so this may be a read error. The chain joins TRBV28 to TRBJ1-1, with 7 bases fitting TRBD1. Germline CDR1 is MDHEN and CDR2 is SYDVKM. The CDR3 totals 14 residues. This chain's CDR3 is CASKAGQRNTDAFF. The CDR3 region has the DNA TGTGCCAGCAAGGCGGGACAGCGAAACACTGATGCTTTCTTT.

Turning to this clonotype: The junction differs from germline at one of its ends, possibly a read error. V gene TRBV6-1 combines with J gene TRBJ2-7; possibly TRBD1 or TRBD2 for D (5 bases each). CDR3 length: 15 amino acids. In germline, CDR1 is MNHNS, CDR2 SASEGT. CDR3 in DNA: TGTGCCAGCAGTTTAGAAGGGACGGGCTACTACGATCAGTACTTC. Translation: CASSLEGTGYYDQYF.

This clonotype was picked up a small number of times. One end of the junction does not line up with germline, which may come from a read error. The chain is built from TRBV11-3 and TRBJ2-1; TRBD2 matches at 7 bases. This CDR3 is built from 15 residues. From germline, CDR1 is SGHNT and CDR2 YENEEA. The CDR3 nucleotides are TGTGCCAGCAGTTTAGGAACCAGCGGGAAGCTTGAGCAGCTCTTC. This gives the protein CASSLGTSGKLEQLF.

For this clonotype: Sequence at one end of the junction differs from germline and may be a read error. CDR3 DNA: TGCAGCGGCCACGGGGGGCCCACCACCTCCTACGAGCAGTGCTTC. Translation: CSGHGGPTTSYEQCF. This chain joins TRBV29-1 and TRBJ2-7, with D possibly being TRBD2 (7 bases). This CDR3 contains 15 residues. Germline CDR1 reads SQVTM; CDR2 reads ANQGSEA.

The chain employs TRBV20-1 and TRBJ2-7, with 9 bases fitting TRBD2. J lost 3 bases, V lost 1 base, and 4 bases had no gene match. Germline V lookup: CDR1 DFQATT, CDR2 SNEGSKA (reference sequence). The CDR3 spans 14 residues. The CDR3 sequence is CSARGAGGFYEQYF. The CDR3 DNA follows: TGCAGTGCTAGAGGGGCGGGAGGGTTCTACGAGCAGTACTTC.

This clonotype came up once. The J gene is TRBJ1-2, the V gene TRBV30; D not resolved. The V and J ends lost 4 bases and 7 bases respectively, with 13 bases between them. CDR1 GTSNPN and CDR2 SVGIG come from the germline V gene (reference sequence). The CDR3 totals 12 residues. The CDR3 reads CAWTVVRGGYTF. The CDR3 region has the DNA TGTGCCTGGACTGTAGTACGGGGTGGCTACACCTTC.

Points on this clonotype: With a much larger clone just one base away, this may be a read error. This chain links TRBV30 with TRBJ1-2; D perhaps matches TRBD1 (6 bases). The germline V gene has CDR1 GTSNPN and CDR2 SVGIG (reference sequence). The CDR3 is 14 amino acids. Written as DNA, the CDR3 is TGTGCCTGGAGTGTACAGGACAGCGTCTATGACTACACCTTC. This codes for CAWSVQDSVYDYTF.

This rearrangement joins TRBV10-3 to TRBJ1-1, with 7 bases fitting TRBD1. The germline V gene encodes CDR1 ENHRY and CDR2 SYGVKD. The CDR3 extends over 14 amino acids. Germline trimming cut 6 bases from V and 0 bases from J; bases unmatched to any gene: 4. CDR3 in amino acids: CAISPGTVNTEAFF. CDR3 in DNA: TGTGCCATCAGCCCCGGGACAGTGAACACTGAAGCTTTCTTT.

Points on this clonotype: The CDR3 does not close with the conserved phenylalanine or tryptophan, likely indicating a read error. The chain links TRBV29-1 to TRBJ2-1, with 7 bases matching TRBD2. Germline values: CDR1 SQVTM, CDR2 ANQGSEA. This CDR3 is 14 amino acids long. After removal of 8 bases from V and 2 bases from J, the junction contained 9 bases not matched to a gene. CDR3 residues: CSLRTGGPYNEQFL. The CDR3 bases are TGCAGCTTGAGGACGGGGGGACCCTACAATGAGCAGTTCCTC.

With respect to this clonotype: Mismatch with germline at one junction end may stem from a read error. The rearrangement links TRBV5-6 to TRBJ1-6; TRBD1 matches 10 bases. CDR1 SGHDT and CDR2 YYEEEE come from the germline V gene. CDR3 length equals 14 residues. The CDR3 reads CASSWGTGVSSLHF. Written as DNA, the CDR3 is TGTGCCAGCAGCTGGGGGACAGGGGTTTCATCCCTCCACTTT.

With respect to this clonotype: The junction departs from germline at one end; a sequencing error may be responsible. The V call is TRBV4-1, the J call TRBJ2-1; TRBD1 is a possible D gene (6 bases). This CDR3 has 15 residues. Germline V lookup: CDR1 MGHRA, CDR2 YSYEKL. This chain's CDR3 is CTSKGGGGRYIEQFF. DNA for the CDR3: TGCACCAGCAAAGGGGGTGGGGGACGGTACATTGAGCAGTTCTTC.

The chain couples TRBV30 to TRBJ2-1; 7 bases are a match to TRBD2. The CDR3 extends over 15 amino acids. Germline loops: CDR1 GTSNPN, CDR2 SVGIG (reference sequence). V lost 0 bases to trimming and J lost 12 bases; unmatched junction nucleotides: 14. CDR3 loop: CAWSVGLAEAPRQFF. CDR3 bases: TGTGCCTGGAGTGTAGGGCTAGCGGAAGCCCCGCGGCAGTTCTTC.

Sample share makes this clonotype medium-sized. J is TRBJ2-3 and V is TRBV11-3; D is perhaps TRBD2 (6 bases). Germline V lookup: CDR1 SGHNT, CDR2 YENEEA. The CDR3 is made up of 15 amino acids. V gave up 5 bases and J gave up 2 bases, with 14 bases separating them. CDR3 residues: CASSPNSGHTDTQYF. The CDR3 nucleotides read TGTGCCAGCAGCCCTAACAGCGGGCACACAGATACGCAGTATTTT.

In the case of this clonotype: Its ends do not fully match the called genes, so a read error is possible. The chain is built from TRBV6-1 and TRBJ2-4; 7 bases are shared with TRBD1. This CDR3 is built from 16 residues. The germline V gene has CDR1 MNHNS and CDR2 SASEGT. The CDR3 here is CTSSDPGQLTKNIQYF. In nucleotides, the CDR3 is TGTACCAGCAGTGACCCGGGACAGCTAACCAAAAACATTCAGTACTTC.

As regards this clonotype: The junction and the germline gene differ at one end; a read error may be behind it. The genes are TRBV11-2 and TRBJ2-1; 9 bases agree with TRBD2. Per germline, CDR1 SGHAT and CDR2 FQNNGV. CDR3 length: 22 amino acids. The CDR3 coding sequence is TGTGCCAGCACCAGAACCCATCGGGCTAGCGGGATCTGGGCCCGGGACTACAATGGGCAGTCCTTC. This codes for CASTRTHRASGIWARDYNGQSF.

For this clonotype: This could be a read error, since a much larger clone is one nucleotide away. The V and J genes are TRBV14 and TRBJ1-2; perhaps TRBD1 as D (5 bases). V gave up 7 bases and J gave up 3 bases, with 18 bases separating them. CDR1 SGHDN and CDR2 FVKESK come from the germline V gene. There are 15 residues in the CDR3. Written as DNA, the CDR3 is TGTGCCAGCAACCCAAAACAGACAGAGTACTATGGCTACACCTTC. This sequence encodes CASNPKQTEYYGYTF.

In the case of this clonotype: Lacking the conserved final phenylalanine or tryptophan, this CDR3 likely reflects a read error. This chain uses TRBV4-1 with TRBJ2-7; 8 nucleotides agree with TRBD2. Germline assignment: CDR1 MGHRA and CDR2 YSYEKL. The CDR3 covers 15 residues. Here the CDR3 DNA reads TGCGCCAGCAGCCAAGATGGCGGGGGGCGCGACGAACAGTACCTC. Residues: CASSQDGGGRDEQYL.

As for this clonotype: At one end, the junction sequence differs from germline, possibly due to a read error. This chain uses TRBV11-2 with TRBJ2-7; D remains ambiguous. CDR3 size: 14 residues. Germline V CDR1 and CDR2: SGHAT, FQNNGV. CDR3 sequence (DNA): TGTGCCAGCAGCCCCTTGGGTAGCTTATACGGGCAGTATTTC. Translating it yields CASSPLGSLYGQYF.

This clonotype was seen repeatedly, ten times or more. This chain links TRBV7-9 with TRBJ2-1; a weak D match, TRBD1 (5 bases). CDR1 SEHNR and CDR2 FQNEAQ come from the germline V gene (reference sequence). Trimming took off 5 bases at V and 12 bases at J, with 11 bases between the two ends. The CDR3 is 11 amino acids. The CDR3 sequence is CASSPHQGQFF. CDR3 in DNA: TGTGCCAGCAGCCCTCATCAGGGGCAGTTCTTC.

Concerning this clonotype itself: Sequence at one end of the junction differs from germline and may be a read error. The rearrangement joins TRBV30 to TRBJ2-7; TRBD2 agrees at 9 bases. CDR3 size: 15 residues. Germline V gene data show CDR1 as GTSNPN and CDR2 as SVGIG (reference sequence). This CDR3 is CTWSVSVAGANEQYF. The CDR3 DNA reads TGTACCTGGAGTGTTTCGGTAGCGGGAGCCAACGAGCAGTACTTC.

The chain combines TRBV11-2 with TRBJ2-1, with 7 bases identical to TRBD1. CDR1 and CDR2 from the germline V gene are SGHAT and FQNNGV. Trimming cost V 8 bases and J 9 bases; bases outside gene matches: 22. The CDR3 is made up of 17 amino acids. Written as DNA, the CDR3 is TGTGCCAGCGGGTTAACCCACGAACAGGGGTACAGGGGTGAGCAGTTCTTC. Amino acid sequence: CASGLTHEQGYRGEQFF.

There are many counts of this clonotype. J is TRBJ2-7 and V is TRBV6-6, with D possibly being TRBD1 or TRBD2 (7 bases each). V lost 2 bases, J lost 7 bases, and 12 bases lay in between. The CDR3 runs to 13 residues. In germline, CDR1 is MNHNY, CDR2 SVGAGI (reference sequence). The CDR3 DNA reads TGTGCCAGCAGTTACCGGCAGGGGGGGGAGCAGTACTTC. As protein: CASSYRQGGEQYF.

This clonotype has only one observation. A much larger clone is a single base away; this may be a read error. This chain joins TRBV6-6 and TRBJ2-7; either TRBD1 or TRBD2 may supply D (6 bases each). The CDR3 extends over 12 amino acids. The V and J ends lost 11 bases and 6 bases respectively, with 17 bases between them. The germline V gene has CDR1 MNHNY and CDR2 SVGAGI (reference sequence). The CDR3 here is CACHIGGLEQYF. The DNA of the CDR3 is TGTGCCTGCCACATTGGGGGGCTCGAGCAGTACTTC.

Points on this clonotype: At one boundary the junction diverges from the germline segment, which might be a read error. This sequence joins TRBV29-1 and TRBJ2-2, with D unresolved. From germline, CDR1 is SQVTM and CDR2 ANQGSEA. The CDR3 is made up of 14 amino acids. CDR3: CSAWSRRNSGELFF. CDR3 in DNA: TGCAGCGCCTGGAGCAGGAGAAACAGCGGGGAGCTGTTTTTT.

The chain couples TRBV4-1 to TRBJ1-5; D unresolved. CDR3 size: 13 residues. V was shortened by 3 bases and J by 4 bases, with 7 bases between the two germline ends. Germline CDR1 MGHRA, CDR2 YSYEKL. The CDR3 here is CASSHQNNQPQHF. CDR3 DNA: TGCGCCAGCAGCCATCAAAATAATCAGCCCCAGCATTTT.